One sample yielded the 7 T cell receptor beta chains listed below, sequenced in a study of blood T cells in healthy people across ages. Sample-barcoded 5' priming and a J-beta primer mix drove a second PCR of roughly 6 to 12 cycles. TCRdb reprocessed the 5' RACE reads with MiXCR, giving one entry per CDR3 protein. In the table there are approximately 940,000 distinct CDR3 sequences, 40% to 60% of which are singletons. The sample comprised blood. These receptors all stem from a man aged 30 to 39 in good health.

The V and J genes are TRBV5-6 and TRBJ1-4; the D is unclear. Germline-derived CDR1 and CDR2 are SGHDT and YYEEEE. The V end was cut by 0 bases, the J end by 8 bases, with 8 bases between. The CDR3 has 13 residues. As DNA, the CDR3 is TGTGCCAGCAGCTTGGGCCCGCCGGAAAAACTGTTTTTT. Translated, it gives CASSLGPPEKLFF. The whole variable domain, remainder taken from reference TRBV5-6 and TRBJ1-4, is DAGVTQSPTHLIKTRGQQVTLRCSPKSGHDTVSWYQQALGQGPQFIFQYYEEEERQRGNFPDRFSGHQFPNYSSELNVNALLLGDSALYLCASSLGPPEKLFFGSGTQLSVL.

The chain uses TRBV2 and TRBJ1-4, with 9 bases lining up with TRBD1. V lost 6 bases and J lost 8; bases outside the gene matches: 10. The CDR3 is 15 residues long. Germline CDR1 SNHLY, CDR2 FYNNEI. This chain's CDR3 is CASRARTGEAEKLFF. CDR3 bases: TGTGCCAGCAGGGCGAGGACAGGGGAGGCAGAAAAACTGTTTTTT. Filled out from reference TRBV2 and TRBJ1-4, the complete variable domain reads EPEVTQTPSHQVTQMGQEVILRCVPISNHLYFYWYRQILGQKVEFLVSFYNNEISEKSEIFDDQFSVERPDGSNFTLKIRSTKLEDSAMYFCASRARTGEAEKLFFGSGTQLSVL.

The chain combines TRBV20-1 with TRBJ2-3; TRBD2 matches 11 bases. CDR1 DFQATT and CDR2 SNEGSKA come from the germline V gene (reference sequence). Trimming took 4 bases from V and 3 from J; bases not matched to a gene: 6. The CDR3 has 15 amino acids. CDR3 nucleotides: TGCAGTGCTATGGCTAGCGGGGGGAGGACAGATACGCAGTATTTT. As protein: CSAMASGGRTDTQYF.

This clonotype was seen a few times. Here the CDR3 reads CSAEDLTSTDTQYF. CDR3 nucleotide sequence: TGCAGTGCGGAGGACCTGACTAGCACAGATACGCAGTATTTT. This chain links TRBV20-1 with TRBJ2-3, with D possibly being TRBD2 (5 bases). The CDR3 is 14 residues long. V was pared by 6 bases and J by 0 bases, with 13 bases between. Germline CDR1 and CDR2: DFQATT and SNEGSKA (reference sequence).

The rearrangement uses TRBV28 and TRBJ1-2, with D possibly TRBD1 on 5 matching bases. The germline gives CDR1 MDHEN, CDR2 SYDVKM. CDR3 size: 15 residues. Trimming took off 7 bases at V and 10 bases at J, with 25 bases between the two ends. CDR3 coding DNA: TGTGCCAGCATCCGAAAGAAAGGCGCGGGGGGAGTCTACACCTTC. This gives the protein CASIRKKGAGGVYTF.

In DNA form, the CDR3 reads TGTGCCAGCAGTGTCAGAGCAGATAGCAATCAGCCCCAGCATTTT. It is translated as CASSVRADSNQPQHF. The chain combines TRBV6-1 with TRBJ1-5; D gene unclear. Germline CDR1 reads MNHNS; CDR2 reads SASEGT. The germline V and J ends were trimmed by 4 bases and 0 bases, with 10 bases remaining between them. This CDR3 is built from 15 residues.

This clonotype was found a few times. The rearrangement joins TRBV20-1 to TRBJ2-7; D is unresolved. The germline gives CDR1 DFQATT, CDR2 SNEGSKA (reference sequence). This CDR3 region has 15 residues. V was cut by 6 bases and J by 0 bases, with 18 bases left in between. The chain's CDR3 is CSALKGAGSSYEQYF. The DNA for the CDR3 is TGCAGTGCCCTAAAGGGCGCAGGAAGCTCCTACGAGCAGTACTTC.